This TCR beta chain was identified during a study of blood T cells in healthy people across ages. The CDR3 runs to 15 residues. Germline CDR1 and CDR2: SGHRS and YFSETQ. V dropped 7 bases and J dropped 4 bases, with 19 bases sitting between them. In its sample, this clonotype was seen many times. Alongside a J-beta primer mix, a sample-barcoded 5' primer served in a second PCR lasting 7 to 11 cycles. TCRdb re-derived calls from the 5' RACE reads in MiXCR, one entry per CDR3 protein. The sample yields around 870,000 distinct CDR3 sequences, under 35% seen once. The gene calls are TRBV5-1 and TRBJ2-3; possibly TRBD2 for D (6 bases). This clonotype originated in a woman older than 75 in good health. Sequences were obtained from blood. CDR3 nucleotide sequence: TGCGCCAGCTCCCCTGCGGCGGGGTCGTCAGATACGCAGTATTTT. Translating gives CASSPAAGSSDTQYF.